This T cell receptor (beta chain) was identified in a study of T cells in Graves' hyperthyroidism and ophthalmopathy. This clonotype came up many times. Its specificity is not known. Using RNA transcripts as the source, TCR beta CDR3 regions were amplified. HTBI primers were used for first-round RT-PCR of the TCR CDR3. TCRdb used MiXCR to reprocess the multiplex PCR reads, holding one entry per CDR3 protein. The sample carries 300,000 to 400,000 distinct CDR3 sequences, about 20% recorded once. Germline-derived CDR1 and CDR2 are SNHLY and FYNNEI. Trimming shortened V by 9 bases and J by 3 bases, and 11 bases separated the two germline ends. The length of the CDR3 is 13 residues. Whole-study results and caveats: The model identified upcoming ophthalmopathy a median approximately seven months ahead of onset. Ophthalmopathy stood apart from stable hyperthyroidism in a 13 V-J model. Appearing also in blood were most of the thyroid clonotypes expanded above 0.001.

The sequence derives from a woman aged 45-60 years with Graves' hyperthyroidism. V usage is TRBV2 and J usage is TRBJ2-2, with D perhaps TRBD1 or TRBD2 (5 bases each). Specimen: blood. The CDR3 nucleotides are TGTGCCAGGGGACCTAGATACACCGGGGAGCTGTTTTTT. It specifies CARGPRYTGELFF.